One and the same sample provided the 32 T cell receptor beta chains below, sequenced in a study of cytomegalovirus exposure and HLA in healthy donors. A multiplex PCR was run with 60 Vbeta primers and 13 Jbeta primers. The table came from immunoSEQ multiplex PCR; TCRdb's copy has only in-frame clones and leaves some out. The sample holds roughly 150,000 clones; 82% are singletons and the top ten take 4.5% to 6%. The sample consisted of PBMCs. The origin of the receptors is a young man in good health and CMV-seropositive.

The genes are TRBV6-1 and TRBJ1-1, with D unresolved. This CDR3 is 13 amino acids long. V lost 1 base and J lost 8, with 11 bases in between. From germline, CDR1 is MNHNS and CDR2 SASEGT. CDR3 sequence reads: CASSEDSRREAFF. The CDR3 DNA sequence: TGTGCCAGCAGTGAAGACAGCCGTCGGGAAGCTTTCTTT.

The V gene is TRBV7-9, the J gene TRBJ2-1; 8 bases align to TRBD2. This CDR3 has 18 amino acids. Trimming removed 5 bases from V and 0 bases from J; junction bases left unmatched: 12. Germline V gene data show CDR1 as SEHNR and CDR2 as FQNEAQ (reference sequence). This CDR3 is CASSPGRGGGSSYNEQFF. The CDR3 DNA is TGTGCCAGCAGCCCTGGCAGGGGCGGGGGGTCCTCCTACAATGAGCAGTTCTTC.

This chain joins TRBV12-5 and TRBJ2-6; D is possibly TRBD2 (5 bases). V lost 7 bases and J 1 base, leaving 11 bases between the germline ends. The length of the CDR3 is 15 residues. The V gene's germline CDR1 is LGHNT and CDR2 FRNRAP. CDR3 loop: CASVTEGSGANVLTF. Here the CDR3 DNA reads TGTGCTAGTGTCACTGAGGGATCTGGGGCCAACGTCCTGACTTTC.

The rearrangement uses TRBV5-5 and TRBJ1-1; D gene unclear. This CDR3 region has 13 residues. The V end was cut by 0 bases, the J end by 4 bases, with 7 bases between. In germline, CDR1 is SGHKS, CDR2 YYEKEE (reference sequence). CDR3 sequence (DNA): TGTGCCAGCAGCTTGGTACAGACCACTGAAGCTTTCTTT. Translated, it gives CASSLVQTTEAFF.

This clone was detected a few times. This rearrangement joins TRBV4-3 to TRBJ2-3, with D perhaps matching TRBD2 (6 bases). CDR1 and CDR2 from the germline V gene are LGHNA and YSLEER. The length of the CDR3 is 16 residues. V was cut by 4 bases and J by 0 bases, with 14 bases left in between. The CDR3, as DNA: TGCGCCAGCAGCCCCCGGGGGACTCATAGCACAGATACGCAGTATTTT. This encodes CASSPRGTHSTDTQYF.

The rearrangement uses TRBV7-9 and TRBJ1-3, with TRBD1 matching 9 bases. Trimming cost V 2 bases and J 1 base; bases outside gene matches: 3. The CDR3 runs to 16 residues. The germline V gene has CDR1 SEHNR and CDR2 FQNEAQ (reference sequence). Written as DNA, the CDR3 is TGTGCCAGCAGCTTAAGACAGGGGGGATCTGGAAACACCATATATTTT. Residues: CASSLRQGGSGNTIYF.

This clone was seen only a few times. The CDR3 DNA follows: TGTGCCAGCAGCTTGGAGCCAGGGGGAAACACCATATATTTT. This translates into CASSLEPGGNTIYF. The chain is built from TRBV5-6 and TRBJ1-3; the D gene is possibly TRBD1 (5 bases). Trimming removed 0 bases at V and 4 bases at J, with 8 bases between. CDR3 size: 14 residues. Germline-derived CDR1 and CDR2 are SGHDT and YYEEEE.

The gene calls are TRBV15 and TRBJ1-2; 12 nucleotides line up with TRBD1. V lost 4 bases to trimming and J lost 6 bases; unmatched junction nucleotides: 12. The V gene's germline CDR1 is LNHNV and CDR2 YYDKDF (reference sequence). This CDR3 is built from 17 residues. Here the CDR3 reads CATSKKGGTGGAHGYTF. DNA of the CDR3: TGTGCCACCAGCAAAAAAGGGGGGACAGGGGGCGCCCATGGCTACACCTTC. The full variable domain, completed using reference TRBV15 and TRBJ1-2, is DAMVIQNPRYQVTQFGKPVTLSCSQTLNHNVMYWYQQKSSQAPKLLFHYYDKDFNNEADTPDNFQSRRPNTSFCFLDIRSPGLGDTAMYLCATSKKGGTGGAHGYTFGSGTRLTVV.

The chain recombines TRBV29-1 with TRBJ2-5; 10 bases match TRBD1. The CDR3 runs 13 residues. CDR1 and CDR2 from the germline V gene are SQVTM and ANQGSEA. J lost 5 bases, V lost 6 bases, and 6 bases had no gene match. The CDR3 nucleotides read TGCAGCGTGGAGAGGGACAGGGGCGAGACCCAGTACTTC. Protein: CSVERDRGETQYF.

J is TRBJ1-4 and V is TRBV7-6, with TRBD1 as a possible D gene (6 bases). The CDR3 has 14 residues. CDR1 is SGHVS, CDR2 FNYEAQ, per germline. The V gene lost 5 bases and the J gene lost 7 bases, with 14 bases spanning the gap. The CDR3 is CASSPSTGFEKLFF. The CDR3 region has the DNA TGTGCCAGCAGCCCCAGCACAGGGTTTGAAAAACTGTTTTTT.

The genes are TRBV28 and TRBJ2-6; TRBD2 aligns across 14 bases. Germline trimming cut 6 bases from V and 0 bases from J; bases unmatched to any gene: 7. The germline CDR1 and CDR2 sequences are MDHEN and SYDVKM. The CDR3 is made up of 19 amino acids. For the CDR3, the DNA is TGTGCCAGCAGCAAGACTAGCGGGAGGGCTCCCTCTGGGGCCAACGTCCTGACTTTC. It encodes CASSKTSGRAPSGANVLTF.

The chain is built from TRBV19 and TRBJ1-1, with no clear D. CDR1 LNHDA and CDR2 SQIVND come from the germline V gene (reference sequence). V was cut by 4 bases and J by 3 bases, with 12 bases left in between. The CDR3 covers 14 residues. For the CDR3, the DNA is TGTGCCAGTAGTACCGGGGAGGGCGACACTGAAGCTTTCTTT. Encoded protein: CASSTGEGDTEAFF.

This clone showed up just a few times. This chain joins TRBV7-9 and TRBJ1-1, with D unresolved. The CDR3 loop spans 12 amino acids. The germline V and J ends were trimmed by 7 bases and 11 bases, with 17 bases remaining between them. Germline CDR1 reads SEHNR; CDR2 reads FQNEAQ (reference sequence). The CDR3 sequence: CASTLLPGEAFF. In DNA, the CDR3 is TGTGCCAGCACCCTCCTACCTGGGGAGGCTTTCTTT.

The V gene is TRBV6-1, the J gene TRBJ1-5, with D uncertain. V lost 6 bases to trimming and J lost 7 bases, with 13 bases between them. CDR3 length: 13 amino acids. The germline V gene encodes CDR1 MNHNS and CDR2 SASEGT. The CDR3 protein is CASSLYEEQPQHF. The CDR3 DNA reads as TGTGCCAGCAGCCTTTACGAGGAACAGCCCCAGCATTTT.

The chain employs TRBV6-1 and TRBJ1-4; D might be TRBD1 (6 bases). CDR1 is MNHNS and CDR2 is SASEGT in the germline V gene. The CDR3 is 15 residues long. V lost 6 bases and J lost 4, with 15 bases in between. The CDR3 nucleotides are TGTGCCAGCAGAGCCAAAGGACAGCTTAATGAAAAACTGTTTTTT. Residues: CASRAKGQLNEKLFF.

The gene calls are TRBV5-4 and TRBJ2-3; 15 bases align to TRBD2. Germline V gene lookup returns CDR1 SGHNT and CDR2 YYREEE (reference sequence). This CDR3 has 17 residues. Trimming at V came to 4 bases and at J to 5 bases, leaving 8 bases not matched to a gene. The CDR3 DNA follows: TGTGCCAGCAGCCTCGGACTAGCGGGGGGGCAAAAAGATACGCAGTATTTT. It yields the protein CASSLGLAGGQKDTQYF.

V is TRBV29-1 and J is TRBJ2-2; D might be TRBD2 (6 bases). The V and J ends lost 4 bases and 6 bases respectively, with 21 bases between them. This CDR3 spans 16 amino acids. CDR1 is SQVTM, CDR2 ANQGSEA, per germline. This chain's CDR3 is CSVVPPRKEGSGELFF. CDR3 sequence (DNA): TGCAGCGTTGTACCCCCCCGCAAGGAGGGGTCCGGGGAGCTGTTTTTT.

The rearrangement uses TRBV19 and TRBJ2-5, with D uncertain. Germline V gives CDR1 LNHDA, CDR2 SQIVND (reference sequence). Trimming shortened V by 2 bases and J by 4 bases, and 11 bases separated the two germline ends. The CDR3 is made up of 14 amino acids. The CDR3 coding sequence is TGTGCCAGTAGTATATCGCTAAGCCCAGAGACCCAGTACTTC. As protein: CASSISLSPETQYF.

This clone was found a few times. J is TRBJ1-2 and V is TRBV15, with 9 bases matching TRBD1. V was pared by 8 bases and J by 4 bases, with 5 bases of the junction left unmatched. The CDR3 runs to 13 residues. Germline CDR1 LNHNV, CDR2 YYDKDF (reference sequence). The DNA for the CDR3 is TGTGCCACCGAACAGGGGGCTGGCTATGGCTACACCTTC. Encoded protein: CATEQGAGYGYTF.

This clone was counted between two and nine times. This chain uses TRBV28 with TRBJ2-7; D is undetermined. The germline V gene has CDR1 MDHEN and CDR2 SYDVKM. Trimming shortened V by 3 bases and J by 4 bases, and 7 bases separated the two germline ends. The CDR3 is made up of 12 amino acids. The CDR3 DNA reads as TGTGCCAGCAGTTTTTTGCGGTACGAGCAGTACTTC. Its protein is CASSFLRYEQYF.

The table lists this clone with a few counts. J is TRBJ1-2 and V is TRBV28; D is possibly TRBD1 (5 bases). V lost 4 bases and J lost 4, with 10 bases in between. Germline V gives CDR1 MDHEN, CDR2 SYDVKM. This CDR3 contains 13 residues. The CDR3 loop is CASSSPGGYGYTF. The DNA of the CDR3 is TGTGCCAGCAGTTCCCCCGGGGGCTATGGCTACACCTTC.

The rearrangement joins TRBV7-9 to TRBJ2-3; TRBD2 matches at 11 bases. With V trimmed by 4 bases and J by 5 bases, 5 bases remained unmatched. From germline, CDR1 is SEHNR and CDR2 FQNEAQ (reference sequence). This CDR3 spans 15 amino acids. The CDR3: CASSSTSGARDTQYF. The DNA for the CDR3 is TGTGCCAGCAGCTCGACTAGCGGGGCACGAGATACGCAGTATTTT.

The chain is built from TRBV28 and TRBJ2-6; D might be TRBD1 (6 bases). This CDR3 is 18 amino acids long. Germline loops: CDR1 MDHEN, CDR2 SYDVKM. The V end lost 2 bases, the J end lost 0 bases, and 14 bases lay between the germline ends. CDR3 protein: CASSLVPGVGSGANVLTF. DNA for the CDR3: TGTGCCAGCAGTTTAGTTCCAGGGGTGGGCTCTGGGGCCAACGTCCTGACTTTC.

The genes are TRBV27 and TRBJ2-3; 14 bases agree with TRBD2. CDR1 is MNHEY, CDR2 SMNVEV, per germline (reference sequence). CDR3 length: 15 residues. The ends lost 5 bases at V and 8 bases at J; junction bases unmatched: 6. The CDR3 loop reads CASSRLAGGPATQYF. The DNA for the CDR3 is TGTGCCAGCAGTAGACTAGCGGGGGGGCCAGCTACGCAGTATTTT.

The rearrangement uses TRBV15 and TRBJ2-7; D is possibly TRBD2 (6 bases). Germline lookup yields CDR1 LNHNV and CDR2 YYDKDF (reference sequence). This CDR3 spans 16 amino acids. V was cut by 0 bases and J by 9 bases, with 21 bases left in between. CDR3 sequence: CATSRDLSFGLSPQYF. The CDR3 region has the DNA TGTGCCACCAGCAGAGATCTTTCCTTTGGACTATCCCCGCAGTACTTC.

This clone came up once. The gene calls are TRBV7-9 and TRBJ2-2; 12 bases match TRBD2. This CDR3 contains 16 residues. Germline lookup yields CDR1 SEHNR and CDR2 FQNEAQ (reference sequence). V gave up 3 bases and J gave up 5 bases; unmatched junction bases: 4. The CDR3 protein is CASSFGLAGNTGELFF. The CDR3 bases are TGTGCCAGCAGCTTCGGACTAGCGGGAAATACCGGGGAGCTGTTTTTT.

The chain joins TRBV11-2 to TRBJ1-1, with a weak D call TRBD1 (5 bases). This CDR3 comprises 12 residues. Germline V gene sequence: CDR1 SGHAT, CDR2 FQNNGV. V dropped 5 bases and J dropped 4 bases, with 8 bases sitting between them. The CDR3 sequence: CASSRQLTEAFF. DNA for the CDR3: TGTGCCAGCAGCCGACAGCTCACTGAAGCTTTCTTT. The full variable domain, its missing parts supplied by reference TRBV11-2 and TRBJ1-1, is EAGVAQSPRYKIIEKRQSVAFWCNPISGHATLYWYQQILGQGPKLLIQFQNNGVVDDSQLPKDRFSAERLKGVDSTLKIQPAKLEDSAVYLCASSRQLTEAFFGQGTRLTVV.

The chain recombines TRBV28 with TRBJ1-6; 8 bases line up with TRBD1. V lost 4 bases and J lost 1; bases outside the gene matches: 0. The CDR3 has 15 amino acids. The germline V gene encodes CDR1 MDHEN and CDR2 SYDVKM. CDR3 residues: CASSWTGSYNSPLHF. The CDR3 DNA sequence: TGTGCCAGCAGTTGGACAGGGTCCTATAATTCACCCCTCCACTTT. Combining the CDR3 with reference TRBV28 and TRBJ1-6 gives the whole variable domain DVKVTQSSRYLVKRTGEKVFLECVQDMDHENMFWYRQDPGLGLRLIYFSYDVKMKEKGDIPEGYSVSREKKERFSLILESASTNQTSMYLCASSWTGSYNSPLHFGNGTRLTVT.

This clone was picked up a small number of times. V and J are TRBV27 and TRBJ1-6, with 9 bases lining up with TRBD1. The CDR3 totals 16 residues. The V and J ends lost 5 bases and 9 bases, in that order; junction bases with no gene match: 11. The germline CDR1 and CDR2 sequences are MNHEY and SMNVEV (reference sequence). CDR3 sequence: CASSQTYPGQGSPLHF. CDR3 in DNA: TGTGCCAGCAGTCAGACTTATCCGGGACAGGGTTCACCCCTCCACTTT.

This rearrangement joins TRBV6-1 to TRBJ1-2; 7 bases match TRBD1. The V gene's germline CDR1 is MNHNS and CDR2 SASEGT. This CDR3 is built from 18 residues. Germline trimming cut 3 bases from V and 3 bases from J; bases unmatched to any gene: 16. CDR3 sequence reads: CASSDPRIGTGTDYGYTF. The CDR3 region has the DNA TGTGCCAGCAGTGACCCAAGGATTGGAACCGGGACAGACTATGGCTACACCTTC.

The chain employs TRBV10-3 and TRBJ1-1, with D uncertain. V was trimmed by 6 bases and J by 0 bases, leaving 14 bases between them. Per the germline V gene, CDR1 is ENHRY and CDR2 is SYGVKD. The CDR3 length is 15 residues. In DNA, the CDR3 is TGTGCCATCAGGAAATCGGGGAACCTGAACACTGAAGCTTTCTTT. This translates into CAIRKSGNLNTEAFF.

This chain connects TRBV11-2 to TRBJ1-1; D gene uncertain. Germline assignment: CDR1 SGHAT and CDR2 FQNNGV. The germline V and J ends were trimmed by 1 base and 11 bases, with 8 bases remaining between them. The CDR3 covers 11 residues. In nucleotides, the CDR3 is TGTGCCAGCAGCTTAGCCAAAGAGGCTTTCTTT. Its translation: CASSLAKEAFF.